The 26 T cell receptor beta chains in this list originate from one sample, sequenced in a study of CD8 T cells in Susac syndrome. When the RNA was reverse transcribed, random hexamers were used with an input of roughly 0.45 to 1 ug. MiXCR, run by TCRdb on the immunoSEQ multiplex PCR reads, gives a single entry per CDR3 protein. The repertoire holds about 100,000 distinct CDR3 sequences, with 95% as singletons. Sample: CD8+ T cells from PBMCs. Source of these receptors: a human donor with Susac syndrome.

The V gene is TRBV24-1, the J gene TRBJ2-2, with TRBD1 matching over 7 bases. The germline V gene encodes CDR1 KGHDR and CDR2 SFDVKD. This CDR3 is 18 amino acids long. After removal of 2 bases from V and 0 bases from J, the junction contained 8 bases not matched to a gene. CDR3 in amino acids: CATSDSRLQGPNTGELFF. CDR3 in DNA: TGTGCCACCAGTGATTCTCGCCTACAGGGGCCGAACACCGGGGAGCTGTTTTTT.

This chain joins TRBV29-1 and TRBJ2-7; D assignment may be TRBD1 or TRBD2 (5 bases each). The CDR3 runs to 14 residues. Germline V gives CDR1 SQVTM, CDR2 ANQGSEA. Trimming took off 3 bases at V and 3 bases at J, with 15 bases between the two ends. The CDR3 DNA reads TGCAGCGTTGAGAATAGGGACGGAGACTACGAGCAGTACTTC. Translated: CSVENRDGDYEQYF.

The chain combines TRBV5-4 with TRBJ1-2; 11 nucleotides match TRBD1. V trimming: 4 bases; J trimming: 8 bases; junction bases outside the gene matches: 10. Germline lookup yields CDR1 SGHNT and CDR2 YYREEE (reference sequence). This CDR3 spans 15 amino acids. CDR3 residues: CASSVGDRGNWGYTF. CDR3 bases: TGTGCCAGCAGCGTGGGGGACAGGGGGAATTGGGGCTACACCTTC.

The chain couples TRBV6-1 to TRBJ2-2; a weak D match, TRBD2 (6 bases). Germline loops: CDR1 MNHNS, CDR2 SASEGT. V was clipped by 4 bases and J by 5 bases, with 14 bases between them. This CDR3 region has 15 residues. The CDR3 reads CASSAQRAGTGELFF. The DNA for the CDR3 is TGTGCCAGCAGTGCGCAGCGCGCGGGGACCGGGGAGCTGTTTTTT.

This chain joins TRBV9 and TRBJ2-5; D remains ambiguous. Germline lookup yields CDR1 SGDLS and CDR2 YYNGEE. The CDR3 is 13 amino acids. The ends were cut back, 6 bases at V and 2 bases at J, with 11 bases in the middle. CDR3 sequence: CASNRRGQETQYF. CDR3 sequence (DNA): TGTGCCAGCAACCGTCGTGGGCAAGAGACCCAGTACTTC.

The chain is built from TRBV2 and TRBJ1-5, with 8 bases fitting TRBD1. Unmatched junction bases numbered 7, after V lost 6 bases and J lost 6 bases. Germline CDR1 SNHLY, CDR2 FYNNEI. CDR3 length: 14 amino acids. The CDR3 DNA is TGTGCCAGCAGGGTAACAGGGGGTAGTCAGCCCCAGCATTTT. As protein: CASRVTGGSQPQHF. Filled out from reference TRBV2 and TRBJ1-5, the complete variable domain reads EPEVTQTPSHQVTQMGQEVILRCVPISNHLYFYWYRQILGQKVEFLVSFYNNEISEKSEIFDDQFSVERPDGSNFTLKIRSTKLEDSAMYFCASRVTGGSQPQHFGDGTRLSIL.

V is TRBV20-1 and J is TRBJ1-1; D gene unclear. V lost 4 bases and J lost 0, with 9 bases in between. CDR3 length: 13 residues. The germline gives CDR1 DFQATT, CDR2 SNEGSKA (reference sequence). The CDR3 loop is CSAKPGVNTEAFF. The CDR3 nucleotides read TGCAGTGCTAAACCCGGGGTGAACACTGAAGCTTTCTTT.

The rearrangement joins TRBV7-3 to TRBJ2-2; 7 bases match TRBD1. CDR1 is SGHTA, CDR2 FQGTGA, per germline. The CDR3 covers 14 residues. V shed 5 bases and J 7 bases; nucleotides not matched to a gene: 7. The CDR3 here is CASSHDRAGGELFF. For the CDR3, the DNA is TGTGCCAGCAGCCACGACAGGGCGGGCGGGGAGCTGTTTTTT.

The chain recombines TRBV20-1 with TRBJ2-1; no clear D. This CDR3 has 13 amino acids. Looked up from germline, CDR1 is DFQATT and CDR2 is SNEGSKA (reference sequence). CDR3 DNA: TGCAGCCTCGTTGGAATAATCTACAATGAGCAGTTCTTC. It is translated as CSLVGIIYNEQFF.

This rearrangement joins TRBV29-1 to TRBJ2-2, with D hard to call. This CDR3 contains 14 residues. Germline V gene data show CDR1 as SQVTM and CDR2 as ANQGSEA. V lost 6 bases and J lost 6, with 17 bases in between. DNA of the CDR3: TGCAGCGTCACCACCCACCTAGTGGCCGGGGAGCTGTTTTTT. Its protein is CSVTTHLVAGELFF.

V gene TRBV4-1 combines with J gene TRBJ2-7, with TRBD2 as a possible D gene (5 bases). The CDR3 consists of 14 residues. In germline, CDR1 is MGHRA, CDR2 YSYEKL. V was cut by 0 bases and J by 3 bases, with 9 bases left in between. The CDR3 DNA is TGCGCCAGCAGCCAAGAGTTAGCGAGCTACGAGCAGTACTTC. It yields the protein CASSQELASYEQYF.

J is TRBJ1-1 and V is TRBV5-1; D remains ambiguous. The CDR3 extends over 12 amino acids. Per germline, CDR1 SGHRS and CDR2 YFSETQ. V gave up 3 bases and J gave up 7 bases, with 10 bases separating them. For the CDR3, the DNA is TGCGCCAGCAGCTCCTCGGGCCGTGAAGCTTTCTTT. It encodes CASSSSGREAFF.

The chain couples TRBV25-1 to TRBJ2-7; 7 bases are a match to TRBD1. CDR3 length equals 12 residues. Germline V gene data show CDR1 as MGHDK and CDR2 as SYGVNS. The ends lost 7 bases at V and 3 bases at J; junction bases unmatched: 3. CDR3 residues: CASTTGRYEQYF. Written as DNA, the CDR3 is TGTGCCAGCACGACAGGGCGCTACGAGCAGTACTTC.

The chain uses TRBV20-1 and TRBJ1-5; 7 bases map to TRBD1. Trimming took 8 bases from V and 5 from J; bases not matched to a gene: 6. This CDR3 comprises 12 residues. Germline assignment: CDR1 DFQATT and CDR2 SNEGSKA (reference sequence). CDR3 protein: CSPRQGDQPQHF. The CDR3 DNA reads TGCAGTCCACGACAGGGTGATCAGCCCCAGCATTTT.

The gene calls are TRBV6-5 and TRBJ2-7; TRBD2 is a possible D gene (5 bases). The germline V gene encodes CDR1 MNHEY and CDR2 SVGAGI. The length of the CDR3 is 13 residues. With 2 bases removed from V and 5 bases from J, the gap between germline ends came to 10 bases. The CDR3 sequence is CASSYLRGNEQYF. CDR3 DNA: TGTGCCAGCAGTTACCTCCGGGGTAACGAGCAGTACTTC.

The chain is built from TRBV15 and TRBJ2-1, with 8 positions matching TRBD2. With V trimmed by 5 bases and J by 8 bases, 11 bases remained unmatched. The CDR3 is 15 amino acids. CDR1 LNHNV and CDR2 YYDKDF come from the germline V gene (reference sequence). The CDR3 DNA is TGTGCCACCAGCCCCGGGGGGGAGATCCACCATGAGCAGTTCTTC. It yields the protein CATSPGGEIHHEQFF.

This clonotype was seen just once. This chain joins TRBV12-3 or TRBV12-4 and TRBJ1-1; 7 bases are a match to TRBD1. V lost 6 bases to trimming and J lost 9 bases; unmatched junction nucleotides: 7. The CDR3 consists of 12 residues. The chain's CDR3 is CASRPGTDKAFF. For the CDR3, the DNA is TGTGCCAGCAGACCCGGGACAGATAAAGCTTTCTTT.

This chain connects TRBV9 to TRBJ2-6; D gene uncertain. Trimming took off 0 bases at V and 4 bases at J, with 5 bases between the two ends. Looked up from germline, CDR1 is SGDLS and CDR2 is YYNGEE. The CDR3 is made up of 14 amino acids. The CDR3 DNA reads TGTGCCAGCAGCGTAGGGTCGGGGGCCAACGTCCTGACTTTC. It encodes CASSVGSGANVLTF.

The V call is TRBV21-1, the J call TRBJ2-2; TRBD1 is the table's D call, not checked against the DNA. TRBV21-1 is flagged as a pseudogene. The CDR3 covers 15 residues. Written as DNA, the CDR3 is TGTGCCAGCAGCAAGGGGAGCCAGAACACCGGGGAGCTGTTTTTT. Translating gives CASSKGSQNTGELFF.

Concerning this clonotype: No conserved phenylalanine or tryptophan ends this CDR3, so it is likely a read error. The limits of the CDR3 on the DNA are not certain, so only TCRdb's listed CDR3 is given. The rearrangement uses TRBV3-1 and TRBJ1-1; the table's D call of TRBD1 was not tested on the DNA. The CDR3 adds up to 12 amino acids, both ends counted. In germline, CDR1 is LGHDT, CDR2 YNNKEL (reference sequence). The chain's CDR3 is CASSQGRGPSRV.

Only one count was recorded for this clonotype. The V call is TRBV2, the J call TRBJ1-6; D is unresolved. The CDR3 is 14 amino acids. Germline V gene lookup returns CDR1 SNHLY and CDR2 FYNNEI. Trimming cost V 6 bases and J 4 bases, with 10 bases left between them. The CDR3: CASSGLGYNSPLHF. DNA of the CDR3: TGTGCCAGCAGCGGACTGGGGTATAATTCACCCCTCCACTTT.

The gene calls are TRBV7-2 and TRBJ2-4, with TRBD1 matching over 9 bases. Germline CDR1 is SGHTA and CDR2 is FQGNSA. Unmatched junction bases numbered 7, after V lost 5 bases and J lost 8 bases. The CDR3 covers 14 residues. CDR3 DNA sequence: TGTGCCAGCAGCCTAGGGACAGGGTTTGACATTCAGTACTTC. This sequence encodes CASSLGTGFDIQYF.

CDR3 in amino acids: CASSFTVSYEQYF. The DNA of the CDR3 is TGTGCCAGCAGTTTTACAGTCTCCTACGAGCAGTACTTC. The rearrangement links TRBV28 to TRBJ2-7; D is ambiguous. The CDR3 extends over 13 amino acids. V lost 3 bases and J 0 bases, leaving 6 bases between the germline ends. The germline gives CDR1 MDHEN, CDR2 SYDVKM. Combining the CDR3 with reference TRBV28 and TRBJ2-7 gives the whole variable domain DVKVTQSSRYLVKRTGEKVFLECVQDMDHENMFWYRQDPGLGLRLIYFSYDVKMKEKGDIPEGYSVSREKKERFSLILESASTNQTSMYLCASSFTVSYEQYFGPGTRLTVT.

The V call is TRBV5-1, the J call TRBJ1-2; D not certain. CDR3 size: 11 residues. Trimming stripped 0 bases from V and 7 bases from J, with 4 bases between. Per germline, CDR1 SGHRS and CDR2 YFSETQ. DNA of the CDR3: TGCGCCAGCAGCTTGGAGGGTGGCTACACCTTC. The encoded protein is CASSLEGGYTF.

This clonotype was picked up one time. V is TRBV7-9 and J is TRBJ1-1; D possibly corresponds to TRBD1 (5 bases). V was pared by 7 bases and J by 1 base, with 10 bases between. The CDR3 is 13 residues long. Per germline, CDR1 SEHNR and CDR2 FQNEAQ (reference sequence). The DNA for the CDR3 is TGTGCCAGCACCCTAGACAGGAACACTGAAGCTTTCTTT. The encoded protein is CASTLDRNTEAFF.

The genes are TRBV11-2 and TRBJ2-5; unclear D gene. Germline V CDR1 and CDR2: SGHAT, FQNNGV. The CDR3 spans 12 residues. Trimming cost V 4 bases and J 1 base, with 4 bases left between them. DNA for the CDR3: TGTGCCAGCAGCTATGTCCAAGAGACCCAGTACTTC. Translation gives CASSYVQETQYF. Full variable domain (outside the CDR3, taken from reference TRBV11-2 and TRBJ2-5): EAGVAQSPRYKIIEKRQSVAFWCNPISGHATLYWYQQILGQGPKLLIQFQNNGVVDDSQLPKDRFSAERLKGVDSTLKIQPAKLEDSAVYLCASSYVQETQYFGPGTRLLVL.